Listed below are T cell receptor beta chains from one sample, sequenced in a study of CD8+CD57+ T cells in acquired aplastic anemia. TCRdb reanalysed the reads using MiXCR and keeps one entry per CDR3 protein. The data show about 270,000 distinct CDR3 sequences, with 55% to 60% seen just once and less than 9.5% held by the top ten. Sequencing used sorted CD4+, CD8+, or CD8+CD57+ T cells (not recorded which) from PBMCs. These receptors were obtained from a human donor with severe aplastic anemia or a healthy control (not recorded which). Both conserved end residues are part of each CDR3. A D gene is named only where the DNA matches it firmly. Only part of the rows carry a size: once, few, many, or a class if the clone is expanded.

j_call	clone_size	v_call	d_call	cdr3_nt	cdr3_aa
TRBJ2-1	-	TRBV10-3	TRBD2	TGTGCCATCAGTGGATTAGCGGGAGGCGCCTACAATGAGCAGTTCTTC	CAISGLAGGAYNEQFF
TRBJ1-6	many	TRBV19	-	TGTGCCAGTAGTAGCGGGGGGAATTCACCCCTCCACTTT	CASSSGGNSPLHF
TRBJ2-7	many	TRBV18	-	TGTGCCAGCTCACCACGGCACGAGTACCACGAGCAGTACTTC	CASSPRHEYHEQYF
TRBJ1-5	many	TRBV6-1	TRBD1	TGTGCCAGCAGTGAGTGGGGGCAGGGGGCACATCAGCCCCAGCATTTT	CASSEWGQGAHQPQHF
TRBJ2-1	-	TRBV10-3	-	TGTGCCAGCAGTTACTCTCTTTTTGGCCAGTATCGTGACGAGCAGTTCTTC	CASSYSLFGQYRDEQFF
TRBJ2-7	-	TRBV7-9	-	TGTGCCAGCAGCTTGTCACCGACCTACGAGCAGTACTTC	CASSLSPTYEQYF
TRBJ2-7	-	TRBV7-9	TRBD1	TGTGCCAGCACCACCTCAAAAGGGACAGGGGAACCCTACGAGCAGTACTTC	CASTTSKGTGEPYEQYF
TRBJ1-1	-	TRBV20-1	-	TGCAGTGCCCAGCCGGGCCTCGCACGGGAAGCTTTCTTT	CSAQPGLAREAFF
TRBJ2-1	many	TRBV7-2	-	TGTGCCAGCAGCCCTCAGACTACTACCAATGAGCAGTTCTTC	CASSPQTTTNEQFF
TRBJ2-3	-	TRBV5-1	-	TGCGCCAGCAGCCACGACAGACTCACAGATACGCAGTATTTT	CASSHDRLTDTQYF
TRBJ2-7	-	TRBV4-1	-	TGCGCCAGCAGCCAAGGACTTTTGGGATCCACCTTGAATGGCTCCTACGAGCAGTACTTC	CASSQGLLGSTLNGSYEQYF
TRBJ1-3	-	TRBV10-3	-	TGTGCCATCAACCCCGGGTTAAACTCTGGAAACACCATATATTTT	CAINPGLNSGNTIYF
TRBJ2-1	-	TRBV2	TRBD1	TGTGCCAGCAGTGAGGGGACAGGGGGCGGTGAGCAGTTCTTC	CASSEGTGGGEQFF
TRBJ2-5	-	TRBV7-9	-	TGTGCCAGCAGCTTATTTGAGGGGACCCAGTACTTC	CASSLFEGTQYF
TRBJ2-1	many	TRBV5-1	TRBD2	TGCGCCAGCAGCTTGCATCTAGCGGGGGGGCTCTCCTACAATGAGCAGTTCTTC	CASSLHLAGGLSYNEQFF
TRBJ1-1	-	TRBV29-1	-	TGCAGCGTACCGGGTCCTTACAACACTGAAGCTTTCTTT	CSVPGPYNTEAFF
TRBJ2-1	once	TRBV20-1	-	TGCAGTGCTAGAGTTCCACTAGTCAATGAGCAGTTCTTC	CSARVPLVNEQFF
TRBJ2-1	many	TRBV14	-	TGTGCCAGCAGCCAAGATCTGGGTAGCGGTGAGCAGTTCTTC	CASSQDLGSGEQFF
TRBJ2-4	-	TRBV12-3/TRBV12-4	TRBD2	TGTGCCAGCAGTTTCCGAGCGGGGAGTGAGAACATTCAGTACTTC	CASSFRAGSENIQYF
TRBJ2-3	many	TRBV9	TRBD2	TGTGCCAGCAGCGTAGCTACAGCGGGATATAGCACAGATACGCAGTATTTT	CASSVATAGYSTDTQYF
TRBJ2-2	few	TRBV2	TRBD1	TGTGCCAGCAGTGGAGGACAGGGCACCGGGGAGCTGTTTTTT	CASSGGQGTGELFF
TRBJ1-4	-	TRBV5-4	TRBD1	TGTGCCAGCAGCTTGACAGGGGCGGGGGAAAAACTGTTTTTT	CASSLTGAGEKLFF
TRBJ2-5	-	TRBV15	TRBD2	TGTGCCACCAGCAGCCTCGGGACTAAAGAGACCCAGTACTTC	CATSSLGTKETQYF
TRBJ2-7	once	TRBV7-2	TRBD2	TGTGCCAGCAGCTTTAGCGGGGGCCGCTCCTACGAGCAGTACTTC	CASSFSGGRSYEQYF
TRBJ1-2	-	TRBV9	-	TGTGCCAGCAGCCCATCCGTAACAGGCCAAAACTATGGCTACACCTTC	CASSPSVTGQNYGYTF
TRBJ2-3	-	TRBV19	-	TGTGCCAGTAGTATTGGTGTCGCGCAGTATTTT	CASSIGVAQYF
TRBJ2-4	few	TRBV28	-	TGTGCCAGCAGTTCCCCCGGGACACCCCAGGGAAATATTCAGTACTTC	CASSSPGTPQGNIQYF
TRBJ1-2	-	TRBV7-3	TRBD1	TGTGCCAGCAGCTTAACGCCGGGACAGGGTTATGGCTACACCTTC	CASSLTPGQGYGYTF
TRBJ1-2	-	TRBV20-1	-	TGCAGTGCTAGAGAACTAGGGGGCTATGGCTACACCTTC	CSARELGGYGYTF